What follows are 5 T cell receptor beta chains derived from one specimen sequenced in a study of CD8 T cells in ankylosing spondylitis. Using its own MiXCR run on the 5' RACE reads, TCRdb lists one record per CDR3 protein. The table has about 220,000 distinct CDR3 sequences, 5.5% to 7.5% seen once; the top ten hold 14%. Findings and caveats of the study: Seemingly characteristic of ankylosing spondylitis blood was a TCR beta motif consisting of fewer than 10 highly homologous variants.

These receptors lack a known antigen. The sample taken for sequencing was blood, either unsorted or a sorted T cell fraction (not recorded which). Receptors were obtained from a male donor with ankylosing spondylitis.

In this sample, this clonotype turned up many times. The J gene is TRBJ2-2, the V gene TRBV12-3 or TRBV12-4; D is possibly TRBD1 (5 bases). This CDR3 has 14 residues. V lost 6 bases and J 5 bases, leaving 13 bases between the germline ends. CDR3 region: CASRSQGITGELFF. Written as DNA, the CDR3 is TGTGCCAGCAGGAGCCAGGGTATTACCGGGGAGCTGTTTTTT.

This clonotype showed up many times. The V call is TRBV20-1, the J call TRBJ2-2, with a possible D match to TRBD2 (5 bases). CDR1 and CDR2 (germline): DFQATT, SNEGSKA (reference sequence). This CDR3 has 14 residues. V was trimmed by 6 bases and J by 0 bases, leaving 11 bases between them. The CDR3 is CSADPGTNTGELFF. In nucleotides, the CDR3 is TGCAGTGCAGATCCGGGAACGAACACCGGGGAGCTGTTTTTT.

The chain has TRBV5-1 and TRBJ2-1, with D perhaps TRBD2 (5 bases). V was clipped by 1 base and J by 4 bases, with 15 bases between them. The germline CDR1 and CDR2 sequences are SGHRS and YFSETQ. The CDR3 sequence is 16 residues long. CDR3 in amino acids: CASSLYMRVVYNEQFF. The CDR3 nucleotides are TGCGCCAGCAGCTTGTATATGCGGGTGGTGTACAATGAGCAGTTCTTC.

The V and J genes are TRBV6-2 or TRBV6-3 and TRBJ1-1; the D gene is possibly TRBD1 (5 bases). Germline CDR1 reads MNHEY; CDR2 reads SVGEGT. CDR3 size: 14 residues. Between the trimmed V and J ends, which lost 2 bases and 4 bases, there was a span of 11 bases. CDR3 protein: CASSYLRGGTEAFF. The CDR3 bases are TGTGCCAGCAGTTACCTTAGGGGTGGCACTGAAGCTTTCTTT.

There are many counts of this clonotype. The chain has TRBV29-1 and TRBJ2-5; TRBD1 is a possible D gene (5 bases). Per the germline V gene, CDR1 is SQVTM and CDR2 is ANQGSEA. The ends were cut back, 1 base at V and 5 bases at J, with 11 bases in the middle. There are 13 residues in the CDR3. The CDR3 DNA sequence: TGCAGCGTTGAAGGGGGCCAATGGGAGACCCAGTACTTC. Translation: CSVEGGQWETQYF.